This T cell receptor beta chain stems from a study of technical replicates of blood from a few donors. Libraries were prepared by immunoSEQ multiplex PCR; TCRdb keeps only in-frame clonotypes and omits some of them. This sample yields about 17,000 clones, of which 82% are seen a single time; around 9.1% belongs to the top ten. Germline assignment: CDR1 SGHRS and CDR2 YFSETQ. The CDR3 extends over 15 amino acids. Unmatched junction bases numbered 5, after V lost 4 bases and J lost 2 bases. J is TRBJ2-7 and V is TRBV5-1; 11 nucleotides agree with TRBD1. What was sequenced was PBMCs. The origin of this receptor is a human donor in good health. Some clones in this sample may be carry-over from other donors' samples. CDR3 nucleotide sequence: TGCGCCAGCAGCGCCACGGGACAGGGGGCCTACGAGCAGTACTTC. This codes for CASSATGQGAYEQYF.